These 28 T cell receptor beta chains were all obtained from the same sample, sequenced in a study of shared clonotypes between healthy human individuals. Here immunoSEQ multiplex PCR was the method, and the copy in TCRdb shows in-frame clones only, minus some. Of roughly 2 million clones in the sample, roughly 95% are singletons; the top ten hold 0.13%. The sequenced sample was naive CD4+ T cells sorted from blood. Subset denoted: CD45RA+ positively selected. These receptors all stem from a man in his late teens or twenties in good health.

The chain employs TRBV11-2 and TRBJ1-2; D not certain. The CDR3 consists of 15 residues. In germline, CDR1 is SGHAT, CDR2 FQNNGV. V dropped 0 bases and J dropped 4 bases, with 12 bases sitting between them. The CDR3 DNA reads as TGTGCCAGCAGCTTAGATGGAACACCCGGCTATGGCTACACCTTC. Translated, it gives CASSLDGTPGYGYTF.

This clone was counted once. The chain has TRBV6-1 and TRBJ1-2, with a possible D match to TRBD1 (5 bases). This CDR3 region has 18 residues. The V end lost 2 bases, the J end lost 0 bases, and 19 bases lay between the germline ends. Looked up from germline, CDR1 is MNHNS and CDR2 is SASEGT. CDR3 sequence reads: CASSESGQGNSANYGYTF. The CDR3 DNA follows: TGTGCCAGCAGTGAATCTGGGCAGGGTAACTCTGCTAACTATGGCTACACCTTC.

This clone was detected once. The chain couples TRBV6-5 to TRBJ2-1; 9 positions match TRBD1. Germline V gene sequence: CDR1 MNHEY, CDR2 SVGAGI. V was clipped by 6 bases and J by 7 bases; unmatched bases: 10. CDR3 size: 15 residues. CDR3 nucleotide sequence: TGTGCCAGCAGAAAAAGGGACAGGGCGGCAAATGAGCAGTTCTTC. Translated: CASRKRDRAANEQFF.

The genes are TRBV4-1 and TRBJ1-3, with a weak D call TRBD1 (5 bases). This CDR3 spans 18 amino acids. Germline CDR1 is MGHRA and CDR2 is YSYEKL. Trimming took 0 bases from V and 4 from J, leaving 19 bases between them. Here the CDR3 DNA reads TGCGCCAGCAGCCAAGAACTACGCAGTTGGGGCTTCGGAAACACCATATATTTT. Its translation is CASSQELRSWGFGNTIYF.

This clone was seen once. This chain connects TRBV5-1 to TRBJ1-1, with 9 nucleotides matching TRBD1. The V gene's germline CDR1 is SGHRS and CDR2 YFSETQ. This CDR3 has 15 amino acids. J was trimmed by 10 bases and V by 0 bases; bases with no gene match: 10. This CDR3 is CASSLGDRDSGGAFF. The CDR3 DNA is TGCGCCAGCAGCTTGGGGGACAGGGACTCGGGCGGAGCTTTCTTT.

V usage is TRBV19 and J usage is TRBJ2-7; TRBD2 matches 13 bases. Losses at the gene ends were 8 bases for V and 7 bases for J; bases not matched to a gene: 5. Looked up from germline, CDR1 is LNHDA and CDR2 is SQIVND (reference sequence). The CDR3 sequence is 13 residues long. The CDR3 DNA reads TGTGCCAGTTCCGGACTAGCGGGGGATGAGCAGTACTTC. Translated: CASSGLAGDEQYF.

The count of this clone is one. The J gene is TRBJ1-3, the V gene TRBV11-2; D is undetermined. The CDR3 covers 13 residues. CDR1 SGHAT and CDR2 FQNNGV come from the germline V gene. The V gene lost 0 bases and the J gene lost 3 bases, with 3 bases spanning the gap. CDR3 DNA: TGTGCCAGCAGCTTAGAAGTTGGAAACACCATATATTTT. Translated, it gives CASSLEVGNTIYF.

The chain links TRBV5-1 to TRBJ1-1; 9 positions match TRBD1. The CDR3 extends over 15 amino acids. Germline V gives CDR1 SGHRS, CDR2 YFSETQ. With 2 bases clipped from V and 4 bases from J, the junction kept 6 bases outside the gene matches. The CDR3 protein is CASSLGTGSVTEAFF. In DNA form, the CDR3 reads TGCGCCAGCAGCTTAGGGACAGGGTCGGTCACTGAAGCTTTCTTT.

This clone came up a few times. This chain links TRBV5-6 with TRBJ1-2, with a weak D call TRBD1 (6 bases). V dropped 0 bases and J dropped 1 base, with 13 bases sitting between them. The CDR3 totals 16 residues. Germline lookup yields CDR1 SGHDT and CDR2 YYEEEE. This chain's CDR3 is CASSLVGTNLNYGYTF. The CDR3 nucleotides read TGTGCCAGCAGCTTGGTTGGGACAAACCTTAACTATGGCTACACCTTC.

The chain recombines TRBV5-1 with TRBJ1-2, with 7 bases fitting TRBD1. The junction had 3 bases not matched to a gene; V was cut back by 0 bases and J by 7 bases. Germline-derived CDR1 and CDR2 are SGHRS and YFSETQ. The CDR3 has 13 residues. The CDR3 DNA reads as TGCGCCAGCAGCTTGGACAGGGGACGTGGCTACACCTTC. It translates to CASSLDRGRGYTF.

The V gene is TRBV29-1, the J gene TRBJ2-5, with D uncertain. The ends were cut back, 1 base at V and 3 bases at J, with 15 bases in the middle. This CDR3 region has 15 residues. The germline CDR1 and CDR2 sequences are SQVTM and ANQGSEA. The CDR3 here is CSVEGRQAVKETQYF. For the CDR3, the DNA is TGCAGCGTTGAAGGGCGGCAGGCTGTTAAAGAGACCCAGTACTTC.

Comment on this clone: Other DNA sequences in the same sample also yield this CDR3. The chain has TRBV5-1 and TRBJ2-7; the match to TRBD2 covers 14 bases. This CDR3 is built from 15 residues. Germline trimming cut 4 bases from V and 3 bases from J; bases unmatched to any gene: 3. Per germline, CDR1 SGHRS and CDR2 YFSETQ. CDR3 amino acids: CASSPGLAGVYEQYF. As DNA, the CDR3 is TGCGCCAGCAGCCCGGGACTAGCGGGAGTCTACGAGCAGTACTTC. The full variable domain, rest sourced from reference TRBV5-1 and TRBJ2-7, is KAGVTQTPRYLIKTRGQQVTLSCSPISGHRSVSWYQQTPGQGLQFLFEYFSETQRNKGNFPGRFSGRQFSNSRSEMNVSTLELGDSALYLCASSPGLAGVYEQYFGPGTRLTVT.

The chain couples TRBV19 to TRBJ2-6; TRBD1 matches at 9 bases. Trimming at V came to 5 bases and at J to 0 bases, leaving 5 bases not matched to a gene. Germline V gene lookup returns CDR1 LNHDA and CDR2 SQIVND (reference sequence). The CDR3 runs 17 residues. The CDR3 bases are TGTGCCAGTAGTGTGACAGGGGGTGGCTCTGGGGCCAACGTCCTGACTTTC. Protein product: CASSVTGGGSGANVLTF.

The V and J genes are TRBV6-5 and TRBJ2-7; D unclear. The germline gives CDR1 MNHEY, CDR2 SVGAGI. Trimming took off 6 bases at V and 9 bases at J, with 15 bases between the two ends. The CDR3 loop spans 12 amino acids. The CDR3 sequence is CASRRLSSRQYF. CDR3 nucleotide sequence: TGTGCCAGCAGACGCCTTAGTAGTAGGCAGTACTTC.

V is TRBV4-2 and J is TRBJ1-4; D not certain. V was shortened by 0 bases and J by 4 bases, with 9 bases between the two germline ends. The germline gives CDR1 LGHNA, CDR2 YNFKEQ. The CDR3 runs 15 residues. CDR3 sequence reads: CASSQETADNEKLFF. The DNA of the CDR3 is TGTGCCAGCAGCCAAGAGACCGCGGATAATGAAAAACTGTTTTTT.

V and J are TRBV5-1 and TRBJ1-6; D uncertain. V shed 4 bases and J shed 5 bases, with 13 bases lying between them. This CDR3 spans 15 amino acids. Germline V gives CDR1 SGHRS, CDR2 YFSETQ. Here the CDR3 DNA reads TGCGCCAGCAGCCTGCGGGGTCCTCATAATTCACCCCTCCACTTT. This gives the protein CASSLRGPHNSPLHF.

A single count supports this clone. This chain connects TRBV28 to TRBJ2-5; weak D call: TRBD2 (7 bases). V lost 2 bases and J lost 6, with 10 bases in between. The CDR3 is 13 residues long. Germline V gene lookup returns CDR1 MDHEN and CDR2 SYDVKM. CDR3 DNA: TGTGCCAGCAGTTTACGCGGGGGCCAGACCCAGTACTTC. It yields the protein CASSLRGGQTQYF.

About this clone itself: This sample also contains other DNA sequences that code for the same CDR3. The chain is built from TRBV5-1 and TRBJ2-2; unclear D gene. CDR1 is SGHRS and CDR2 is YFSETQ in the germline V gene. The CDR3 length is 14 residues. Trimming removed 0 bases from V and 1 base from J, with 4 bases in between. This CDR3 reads CASSLAGNTGELFF. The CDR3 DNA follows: TGCGCCAGCAGCTTGGCCGGGAACACCGGGGAGCTGTTTTTT. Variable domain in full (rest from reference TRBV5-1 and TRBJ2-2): KAGVTQTPRYLIKTRGQQVTLSCSPISGHRSVSWYQQTPGQGLQFLFEYFSETQRNKGNFPGRFSGRQFSNSRSEMNVSTLELGDSALYLCASSLAGNTGELFFGEGSRLTVL.

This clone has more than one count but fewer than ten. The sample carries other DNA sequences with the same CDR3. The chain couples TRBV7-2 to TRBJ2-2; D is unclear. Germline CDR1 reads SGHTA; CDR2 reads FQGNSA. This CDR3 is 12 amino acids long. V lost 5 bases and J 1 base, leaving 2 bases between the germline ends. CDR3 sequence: CASSRNTGELFF. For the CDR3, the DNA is TGTGCCAGCAGCCGGAACACCGGGGAGCTGTTTTTT.

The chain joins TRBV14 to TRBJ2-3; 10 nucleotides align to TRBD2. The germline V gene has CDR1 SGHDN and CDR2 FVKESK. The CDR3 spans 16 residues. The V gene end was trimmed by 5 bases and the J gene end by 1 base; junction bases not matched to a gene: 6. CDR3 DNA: TGTGCCAGCAGCTCGCTAGCGGGAGAGCGCACAGATACGCAGTATTTT. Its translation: CASSSLAGERTDTQYF. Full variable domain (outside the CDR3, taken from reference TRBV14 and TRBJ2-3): EAGVTQFPSHSVIEKGQTVTLRCDPISGHDNLYWYRRVMGKEIKFLLHFVKESKQDESGMPNNRFLAERTGGTYSTLKVQPAELEDSGVYFCASSSLAGERTDTQYFGPGTRLTVL.

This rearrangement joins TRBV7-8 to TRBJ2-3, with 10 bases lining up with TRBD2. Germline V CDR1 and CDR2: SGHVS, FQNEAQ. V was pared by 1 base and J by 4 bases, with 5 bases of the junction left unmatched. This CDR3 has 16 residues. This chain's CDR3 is CASSLVSSGGSDTQYF. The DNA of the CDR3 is TGTGCCAGCAGCTTAGTTTCTAGCGGGGGTTCAGATACGCAGTATTTT.

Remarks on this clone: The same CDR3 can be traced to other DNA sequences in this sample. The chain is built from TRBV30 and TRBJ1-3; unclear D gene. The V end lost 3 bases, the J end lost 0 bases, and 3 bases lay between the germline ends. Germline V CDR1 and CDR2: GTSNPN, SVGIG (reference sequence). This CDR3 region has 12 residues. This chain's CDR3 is CAWSPSGNTIYF. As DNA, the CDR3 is TGTGCCTGGAGCCCCTCTGGAAACACCATATATTTT.

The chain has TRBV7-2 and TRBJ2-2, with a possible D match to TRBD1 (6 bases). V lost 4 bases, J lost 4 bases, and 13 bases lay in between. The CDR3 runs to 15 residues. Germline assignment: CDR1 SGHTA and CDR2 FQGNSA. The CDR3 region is CASSSPGHPTGELFF. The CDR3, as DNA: TGTGCCAGCAGCTCCCCGGGACACCCCACCGGGGAGCTGTTTTTT.

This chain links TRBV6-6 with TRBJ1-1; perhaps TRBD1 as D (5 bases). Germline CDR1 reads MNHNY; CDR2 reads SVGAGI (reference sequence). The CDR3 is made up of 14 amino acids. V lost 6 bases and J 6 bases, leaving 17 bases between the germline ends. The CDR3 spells CASSLDPGIPEAFF. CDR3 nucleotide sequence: TGTGCCAGCAGCTTAGACCCAGGGATTCCTGAAGCTTTCTTT.

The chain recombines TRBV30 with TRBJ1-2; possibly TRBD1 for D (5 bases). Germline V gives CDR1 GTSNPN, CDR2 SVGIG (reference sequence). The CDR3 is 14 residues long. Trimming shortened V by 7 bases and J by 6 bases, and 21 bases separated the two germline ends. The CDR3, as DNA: TGTGCCTCCCCCTCTGGTCGGGGGGTGGATGGCTACACCTTC. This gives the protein CASPSGRGVDGYTF. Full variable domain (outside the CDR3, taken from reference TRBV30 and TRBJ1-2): SQTIHQWPATLVQPVGSPLSLECTVEGTSNPNLYWYRQAAGRGLQLLFYSVGIGQISSEVPQNLSASRPQDRQFILSSKKLLLSDSGFYLCASPSGRGVDGYTFGSGTRLTVV.

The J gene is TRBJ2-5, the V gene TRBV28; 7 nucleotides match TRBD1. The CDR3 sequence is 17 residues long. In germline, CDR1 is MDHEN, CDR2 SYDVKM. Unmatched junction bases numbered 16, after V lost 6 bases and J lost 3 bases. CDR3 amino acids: CASSKLYRDSQKETQYF. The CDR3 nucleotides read TGTGCCAGCAGCAAATTGTACCGGGACAGTCAGAAAGAGACCCAGTACTTC.

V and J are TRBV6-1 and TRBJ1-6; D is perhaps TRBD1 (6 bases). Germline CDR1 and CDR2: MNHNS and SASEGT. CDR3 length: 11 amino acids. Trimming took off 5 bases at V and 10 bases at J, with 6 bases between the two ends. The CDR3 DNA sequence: TGTGCCAGCAGTCAGGGGTCACCCCTCCACTTT. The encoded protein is CASSQGSPLHF.

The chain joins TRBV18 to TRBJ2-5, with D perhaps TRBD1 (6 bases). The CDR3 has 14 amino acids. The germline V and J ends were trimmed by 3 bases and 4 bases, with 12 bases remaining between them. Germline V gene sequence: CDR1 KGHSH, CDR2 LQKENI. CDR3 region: CASSPIQGRETQYF. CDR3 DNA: TGTGCCAGCTCACCGATACAGGGCCGAGAGACCCAGTACTTC.